This T cell receptor (beta chain) appears in the sequencing data of a study of graft-versus-host responses after intestinal transplantation. Study-wide background: Multivisceral, liver-intestinal, or isolated intestinal grafts were transplanted into recipients. Anti-thymocyte globulin induction, then tacrolimus and steroids for around three years, went to all recipients.

Findings and limits, study-wide: GvH clones were identified in recipient marrow, with some first appearing in ileum or blood.

Here immunoSEQ multiplex PCR was the method, and the copy in TCRdb shows in-frame clones only, minus some. The table records under 95,000 clones, roughly four fifths of them present only once. CDR1 and CDR2 (germline): SGHTA, FQGNSA. Germline trimming cut 5 bases from V and 3 bases from J; bases unmatched to any gene: 9. The CDR3 is made up of 15 amino acids. Remarks on this clone: Its antigen is still unknown.

The material was unstimulated CD4+ T cells sorted from spleen or lymph node cells, obtained before intestinal transplant. This sequence originates from a human donor who received an intestinal transplant. The chain recombines TRBV7-2 with TRBJ2-7, with TRBD2 matching 8 bases. CDR3 in DNA: TGTGCCAGCAGCGACCCGGGACTAGGAGGCTACGAGCAGTACTTC. Its protein is CASSDPGLGGYEQYF.